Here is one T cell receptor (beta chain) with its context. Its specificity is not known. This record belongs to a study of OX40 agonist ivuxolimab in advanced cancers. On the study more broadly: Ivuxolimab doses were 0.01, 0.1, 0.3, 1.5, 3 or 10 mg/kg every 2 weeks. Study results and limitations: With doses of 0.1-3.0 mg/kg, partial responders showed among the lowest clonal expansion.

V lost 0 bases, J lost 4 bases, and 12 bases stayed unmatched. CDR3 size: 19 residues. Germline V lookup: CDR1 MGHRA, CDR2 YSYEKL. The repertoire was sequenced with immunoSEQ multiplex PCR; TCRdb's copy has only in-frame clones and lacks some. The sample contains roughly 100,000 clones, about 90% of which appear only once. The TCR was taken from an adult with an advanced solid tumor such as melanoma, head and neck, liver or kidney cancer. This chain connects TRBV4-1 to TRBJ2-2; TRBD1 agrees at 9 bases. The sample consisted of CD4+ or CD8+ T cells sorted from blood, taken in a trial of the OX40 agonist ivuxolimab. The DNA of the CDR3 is TGCGCCAGCAGCCAAGAAGTGGGTTTGGGACAGGGCATCACCGGGGAGCTGTTTTTT. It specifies CASSQEVGLGQGITGELFF.